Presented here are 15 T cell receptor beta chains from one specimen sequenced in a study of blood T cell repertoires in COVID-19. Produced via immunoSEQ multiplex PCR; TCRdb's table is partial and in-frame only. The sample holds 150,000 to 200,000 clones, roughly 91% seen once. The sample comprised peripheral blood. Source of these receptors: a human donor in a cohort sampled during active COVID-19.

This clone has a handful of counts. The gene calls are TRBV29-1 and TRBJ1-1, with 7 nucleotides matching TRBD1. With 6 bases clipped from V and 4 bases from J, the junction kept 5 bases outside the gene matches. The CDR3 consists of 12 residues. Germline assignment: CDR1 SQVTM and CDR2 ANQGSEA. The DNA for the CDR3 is TGCAGCGTGAGACAGGGAGGCACTGAAGCTTTCTTT. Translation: CSVRQGGTEAFF.

Here the CDR3 reads CATSSARGSYEQYF. The CDR3 DNA reads as TGTGCCACCAGCAGTGCCAGAGGGTCCTACGAGCAGTACTTC. V gene TRBV15 combines with J gene TRBJ2-7, with D possibly TRBD2 on 5 matching bases. The V end lost 3 bases, the J end lost 1 base, and 10 bases lay between the germline ends. This CDR3 has 14 amino acids. CDR1 and CDR2 (germline): LNHNV, YYDKDF (reference sequence). The full variable domain, with the rest looked up from reference TRBV15 and TRBJ2-7, is DAMVIQNPRYQVTQFGKPVTLSCSQTLNHNVMYWYQQKSSQAPKLLFHYYDKDFNNEADTPDNFQSRRPNTSFCFLDIRSPGLGDTAMYLCATSSARGSYEQYFGPGTRLTVT.

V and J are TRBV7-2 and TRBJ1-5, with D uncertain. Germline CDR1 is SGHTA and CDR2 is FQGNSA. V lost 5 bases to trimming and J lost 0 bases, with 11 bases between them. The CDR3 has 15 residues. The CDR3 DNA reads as TGTGCCAGCAGCCCAGGAGGCCCTAGCAATCAGCCCCAGCATTTT. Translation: CASSPGGPSNQPQHF.

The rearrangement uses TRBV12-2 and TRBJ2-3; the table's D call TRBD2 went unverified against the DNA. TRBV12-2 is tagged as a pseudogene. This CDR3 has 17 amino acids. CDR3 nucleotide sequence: TGTGCAAGTCGCCCAAAGCCTAGCGGGGGGCAGGAAGATACGCAGTATTTT. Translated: CASRPKPSGGQEDTQYF.

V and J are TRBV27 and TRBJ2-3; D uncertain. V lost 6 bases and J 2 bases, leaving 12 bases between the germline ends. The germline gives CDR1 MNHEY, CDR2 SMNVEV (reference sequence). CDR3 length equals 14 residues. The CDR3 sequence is CASSLHYVTDTQYF. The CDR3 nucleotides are TGTGCCAGCAGCCTCCACTATGTCACAGATACGCAGTATTTT.

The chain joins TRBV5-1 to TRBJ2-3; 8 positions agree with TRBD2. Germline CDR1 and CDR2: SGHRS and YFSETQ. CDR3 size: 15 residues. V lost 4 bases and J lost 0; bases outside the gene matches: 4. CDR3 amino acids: CASSPSGPSTDTQYF. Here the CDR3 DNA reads TGCGCCAGCAGCCCTAGCGGGCCTAGCACAGATACGCAGTATTTT.

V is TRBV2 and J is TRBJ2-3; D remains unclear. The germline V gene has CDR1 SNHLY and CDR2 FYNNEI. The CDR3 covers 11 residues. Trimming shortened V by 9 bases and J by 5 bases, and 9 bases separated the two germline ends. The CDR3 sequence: CAREKVDTQYF. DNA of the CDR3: TGTGCCAGAGAGAAAGTAGATACGCAGTATTTT.

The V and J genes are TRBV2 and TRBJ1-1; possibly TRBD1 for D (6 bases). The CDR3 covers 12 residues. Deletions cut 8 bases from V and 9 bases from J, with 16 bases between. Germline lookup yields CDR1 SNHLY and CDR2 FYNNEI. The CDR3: CASSWDTLKAFF. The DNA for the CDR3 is TGTGCCAGCTCCTGGGACACCCTGAAAGCTTTCTTT.

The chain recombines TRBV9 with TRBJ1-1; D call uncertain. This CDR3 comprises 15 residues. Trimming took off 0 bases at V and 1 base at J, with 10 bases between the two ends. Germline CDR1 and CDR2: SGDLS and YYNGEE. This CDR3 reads CASSVDVAGNTEAFF. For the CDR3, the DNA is TGTGCCAGCAGCGTAGATGTAGCCGGGAACACTGAAGCTTTCTTT.

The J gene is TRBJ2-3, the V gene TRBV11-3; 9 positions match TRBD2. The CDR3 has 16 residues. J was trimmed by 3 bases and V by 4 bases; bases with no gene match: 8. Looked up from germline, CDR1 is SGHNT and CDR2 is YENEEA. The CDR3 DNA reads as TGTGCCAGCAGCTCAGCTGGCGGGGGGGCGACAGATACGCAGTATTTT. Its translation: CASSSAGGGATDTQYF.

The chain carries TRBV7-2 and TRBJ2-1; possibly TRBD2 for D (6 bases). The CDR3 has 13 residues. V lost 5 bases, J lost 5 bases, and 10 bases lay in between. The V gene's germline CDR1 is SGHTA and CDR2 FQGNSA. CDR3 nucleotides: TGTGCCAGCAGCACGGGACTCGACAATGAGCAGTTCTTC. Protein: CASSTGLDNEQFF.

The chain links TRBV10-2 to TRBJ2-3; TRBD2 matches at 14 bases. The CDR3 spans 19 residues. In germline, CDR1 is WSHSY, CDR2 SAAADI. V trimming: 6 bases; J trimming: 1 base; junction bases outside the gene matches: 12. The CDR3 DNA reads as TGCGCCAGCAGATCGTGGGGGACTAGCGGGGGTGAGGGCACAGATACGCAGTATTTT. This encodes CASRSWGTSGGEGTDTQYF.

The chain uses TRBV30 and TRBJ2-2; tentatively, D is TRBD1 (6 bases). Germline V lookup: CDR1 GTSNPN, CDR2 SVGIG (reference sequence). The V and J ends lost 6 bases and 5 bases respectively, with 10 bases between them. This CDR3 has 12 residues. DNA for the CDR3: TGTGCCTGCCTCCAGGGGACCGGGGAGCTGTTTTTT. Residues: CACLQGTGELFF.

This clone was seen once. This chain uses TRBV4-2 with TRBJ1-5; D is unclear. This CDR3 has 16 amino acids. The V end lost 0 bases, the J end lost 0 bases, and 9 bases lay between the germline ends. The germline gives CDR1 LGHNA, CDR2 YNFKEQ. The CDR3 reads CASSQDPSVSNQPQHF. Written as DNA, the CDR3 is TGTGCCAGCAGCCAAGATCCGTCGGTTAGCAATCAGCCCCAGCATTTT.

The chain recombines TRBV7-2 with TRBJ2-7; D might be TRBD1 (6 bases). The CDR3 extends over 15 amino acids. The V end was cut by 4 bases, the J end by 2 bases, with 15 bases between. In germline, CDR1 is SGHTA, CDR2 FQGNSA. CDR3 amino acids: CASSSGGQSTYEQYF. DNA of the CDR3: TGTGCCAGCAGCTCGGGTGGACAGTCCACCTACGAGCAGTACTTC.